The clone carrying this TCR beta chain was detected only a few times. Its antigen is unknown. This entry belongs to a study of cytomegalovirus exposure and HLA in healthy donors. Study-level background: From donors who were HLA-typed, an early data release held 80 million or so unique TCRs. Study outcomes and limitations: TCR beta sequences reportedly predicted the HLA-A and HLA-B alleles of most subjects accurately.

Researchers ran the PCR with 60 Vbeta and 13 Jbeta primers. Using immunoSEQ multiplex PCR, the repertoire was profiled, and TCRdb retains in-frame clones only, with some absent. The sample records 130,000 to 150,000 clones, around 77% being singletons. The sample comprised PBMCs. The TCR was taken from a woman between 50 and 59 years old in good health and CMV-seronegative.

The CDR3 DNA follows: TGTGCCAGCAGCTTGGGGGCAGGGGTTGAAGCTTTCTTT. Encoded protein: CASSLGAGVEAFF. The J gene is TRBJ1-1, the V gene TRBV5-4; the D gene is possibly TRBD1 (6 bases). The V end lost 0 bases, the J end lost 7 bases, and 10 bases lay between the germline ends. Per the germline V gene, CDR1 is SGHNT and CDR2 is YYREEE (reference sequence). CDR3 length: 13 residues.